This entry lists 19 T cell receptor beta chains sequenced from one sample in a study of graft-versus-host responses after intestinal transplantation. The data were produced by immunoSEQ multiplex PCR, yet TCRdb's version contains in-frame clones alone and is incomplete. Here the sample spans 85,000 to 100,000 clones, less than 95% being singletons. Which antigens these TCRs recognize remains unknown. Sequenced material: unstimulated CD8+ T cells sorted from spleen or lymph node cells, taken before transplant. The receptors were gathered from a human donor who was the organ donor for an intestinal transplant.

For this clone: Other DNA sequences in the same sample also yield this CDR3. CDR3 in DNA: TGTGCCAGCAGTCCTGGGGGGGGCATTCAGTACTTC. It encodes CASSPGGGIQYF. This chain connects TRBV5-4 to TRBJ2-4; 7 bases map to TRBD2. The CDR3 length is 12 residues. Trimming removed 5 bases from V and 9 bases from J; junction bases left unmatched: 5. Germline V gives CDR1 SGHNT, CDR2 YYREEE (reference sequence).

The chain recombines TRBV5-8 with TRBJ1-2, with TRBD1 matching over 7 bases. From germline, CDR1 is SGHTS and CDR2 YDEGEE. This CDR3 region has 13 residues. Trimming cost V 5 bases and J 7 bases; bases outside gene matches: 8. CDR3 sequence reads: CASRTGSLRGYTF. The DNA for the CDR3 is TGTGCCAGCAGGACAGGGAGTCTGCGTGGCTACACCTTC.

This CDR3 reads CASRPTGQGVRELFF. CDR3 nucleotide sequence: TGTGCCAGCAGACCTACGGGACAGGGAGTCCGGGAGCTGTTTTTT. V usage is TRBV28 and J usage is TRBJ2-2, with 9 positions matching TRBD1. The germline CDR1 and CDR2 sequences are MDHEN and SYDVKM. The CDR3 is 15 amino acids. V trimming: 6 bases; J trimming: 9 bases; junction bases outside the gene matches: 11.

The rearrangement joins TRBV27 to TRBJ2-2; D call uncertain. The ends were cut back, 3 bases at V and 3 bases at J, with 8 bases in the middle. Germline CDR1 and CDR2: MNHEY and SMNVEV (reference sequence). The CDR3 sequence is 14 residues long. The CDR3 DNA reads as TGTGCCAGCAGTTTCCGAGACTACACCGGGGAGCTGTTTTTT. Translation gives CASSFRDYTGELFF.

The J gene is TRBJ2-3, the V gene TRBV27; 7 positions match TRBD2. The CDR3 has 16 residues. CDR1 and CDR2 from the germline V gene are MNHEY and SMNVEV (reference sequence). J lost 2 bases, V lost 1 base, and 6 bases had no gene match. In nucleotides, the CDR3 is TGTGCCAGCAGTTTATGGGGGGGATACCCCACAGATACGCAGTATTTT. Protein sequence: CASSLWGGYPTDTQYF.

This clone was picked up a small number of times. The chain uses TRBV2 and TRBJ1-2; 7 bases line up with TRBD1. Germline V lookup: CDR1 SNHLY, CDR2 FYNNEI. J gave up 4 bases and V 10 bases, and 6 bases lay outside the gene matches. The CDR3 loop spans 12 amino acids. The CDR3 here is CAIWTGSYGYTF. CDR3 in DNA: TGTGCCATTTGGACAGGCTCCTATGGCTACACCTTC.

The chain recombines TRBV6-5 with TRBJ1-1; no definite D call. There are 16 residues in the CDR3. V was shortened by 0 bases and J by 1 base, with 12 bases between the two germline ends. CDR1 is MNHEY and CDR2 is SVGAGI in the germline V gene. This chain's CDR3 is CASSYSIELENTEAFF. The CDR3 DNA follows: TGTGCCAGCAGTTACTCGATTGAATTAGAGAACACTGAAGCTTTCTTT.

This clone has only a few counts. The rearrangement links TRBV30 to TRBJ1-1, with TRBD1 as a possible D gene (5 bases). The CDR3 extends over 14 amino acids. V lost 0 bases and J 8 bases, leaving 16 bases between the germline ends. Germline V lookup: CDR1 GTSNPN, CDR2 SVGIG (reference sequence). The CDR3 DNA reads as TGTGCCTGGAGTGTACATGGGCAGGGCCTAGAAGCTTTCTTT. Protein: CAWSVHGQGLEAFF.

CDR3 bases: TGTGCCAGCAGCTTAGCGGGCGGGGACTCCTACGAGCAGTACTTC. Translated: CASSLAGGDSYEQYF. The chain recombines TRBV13 with TRBJ2-7; D is perhaps TRBD2 (6 bases). The CDR3 is 15 amino acids. Germline V CDR1 and CDR2: PRHDT, FYEKMQ (reference sequence). V was shortened by 1 base and J by 0 bases, with 10 bases between the two germline ends.

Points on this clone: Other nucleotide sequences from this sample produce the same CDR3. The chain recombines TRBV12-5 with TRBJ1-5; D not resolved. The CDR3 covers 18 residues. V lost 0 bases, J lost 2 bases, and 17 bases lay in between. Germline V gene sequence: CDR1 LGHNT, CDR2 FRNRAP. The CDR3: CASGLVLTRGLRNQPQHF. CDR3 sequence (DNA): TGTGCTAGTGGTTTGGTACTTACACGCGGCCTGCGCAATCAGCCCCAGCATTTT. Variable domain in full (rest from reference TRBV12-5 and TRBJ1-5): DARVTQTPRHKVTEMGQEVTMRCQPILGHNTVFWYRQTMMQGLELLAYFRNRAPLDDSGMPKDRFSAEMPDATLATLKIQPSEPRDSAVYFCASGLVLTRGLRNQPQHFGDGTRLSIL.

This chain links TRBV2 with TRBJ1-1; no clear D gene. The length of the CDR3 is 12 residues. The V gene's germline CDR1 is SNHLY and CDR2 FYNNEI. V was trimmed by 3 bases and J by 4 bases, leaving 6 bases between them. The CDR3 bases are TGTGCCAGCAGTGATACAGCCACTGAAGCTTTCTTT. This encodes CASSDTATEAFF.

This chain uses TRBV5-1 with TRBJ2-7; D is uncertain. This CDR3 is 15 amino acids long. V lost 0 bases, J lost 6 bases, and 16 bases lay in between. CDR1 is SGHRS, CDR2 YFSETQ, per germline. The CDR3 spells CASSLAGAGLGEQYF. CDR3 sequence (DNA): TGCGCCAGCAGCTTGGCCGGTGCCGGGTTAGGCGAGCAGTACTTC. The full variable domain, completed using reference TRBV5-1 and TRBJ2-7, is KAGVTQTPRYLIKTRGQQVTLSCSPISGHRSVSWYQQTPGQGLQFLFEYFSETQRNKGNFPGRFSGRQFSNSRSEMNVSTLELGDSALYLCASSLAGAGLGEQYFGPGTRLTVT.

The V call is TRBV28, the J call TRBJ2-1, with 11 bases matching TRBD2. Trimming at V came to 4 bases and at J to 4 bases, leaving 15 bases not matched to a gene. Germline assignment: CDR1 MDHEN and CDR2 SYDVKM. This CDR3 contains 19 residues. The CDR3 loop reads CASSSKGTSGGPKYNEQFF. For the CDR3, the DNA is TGTGCCAGCAGTTCAAAGGGGACTAGCGGAGGACCAAAGTACAATGAGCAGTTCTTC.

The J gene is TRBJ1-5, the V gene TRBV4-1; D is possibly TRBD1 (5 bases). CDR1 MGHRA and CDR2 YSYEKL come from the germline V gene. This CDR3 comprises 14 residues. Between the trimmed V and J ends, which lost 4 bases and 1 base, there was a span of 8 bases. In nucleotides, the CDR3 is TGCGCCAGCAGCCCGGGGGGAAGCAATCAGCCCCAGCATTTT. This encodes CASSPGGSNQPQHF.

In DNA form, the CDR3 reads TGCGCCAGCAGCTTCGACAGGATCGGGGGCTACACCTTC. This gives the protein CASSFDRIGGYTF. The chain couples TRBV5-1 to TRBJ1-2; a possible D gene is TRBD1 (6 bases). Germline values: CDR1 SGHRS, CDR2 YFSETQ. The CDR3 loop spans 13 amino acids. V lost 2 bases and J lost 8, with 13 bases in between.

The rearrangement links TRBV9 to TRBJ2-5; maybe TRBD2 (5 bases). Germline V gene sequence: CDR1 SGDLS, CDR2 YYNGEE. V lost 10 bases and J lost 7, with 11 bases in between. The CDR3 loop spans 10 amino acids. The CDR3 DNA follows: TGTGCCCCCACGGCGGGGACCCAGTACTTC. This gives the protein CAPTAGTQYF. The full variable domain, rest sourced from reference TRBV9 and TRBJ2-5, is DSGVTQTPKHLITATGQRVTLRCSPRSGDLSVYWYQQSLDQGLQFLIQYYNGEERAKGNILERFSAQQFPDLHSELNLSSLELGDSALYFCAPTAGTQYFGPGTRLLVL.

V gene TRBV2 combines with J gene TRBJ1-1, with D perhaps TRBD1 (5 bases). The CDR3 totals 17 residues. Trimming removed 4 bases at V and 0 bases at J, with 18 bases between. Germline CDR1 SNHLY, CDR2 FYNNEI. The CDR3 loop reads CASSAGRGSHLNTEAFF. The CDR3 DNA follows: TGTGCCAGCAGTGCAGGGAGGGGCTCTCACTTGAACACTGAAGCTTTCTTT.

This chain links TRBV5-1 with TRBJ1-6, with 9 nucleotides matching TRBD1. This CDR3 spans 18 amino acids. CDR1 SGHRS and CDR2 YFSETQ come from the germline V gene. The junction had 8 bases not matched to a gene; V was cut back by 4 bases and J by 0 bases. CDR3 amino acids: CASSVAGTGFSYNSPLHF. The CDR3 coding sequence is TGCGCCAGCAGCGTCGCCGGGACAGGGTTCTCCTATAATTCACCCCTCCACTTT.

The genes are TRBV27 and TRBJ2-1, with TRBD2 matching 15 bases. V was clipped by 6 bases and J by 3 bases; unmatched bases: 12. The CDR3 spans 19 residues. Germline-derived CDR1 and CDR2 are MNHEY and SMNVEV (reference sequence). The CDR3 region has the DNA TGTGCCAGCAGCAACAGGGATGGACTAGCGGGAGGGCTCTACAATGAGCAGTTCTTC. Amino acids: CASSNRDGLAGGLYNEQFF.